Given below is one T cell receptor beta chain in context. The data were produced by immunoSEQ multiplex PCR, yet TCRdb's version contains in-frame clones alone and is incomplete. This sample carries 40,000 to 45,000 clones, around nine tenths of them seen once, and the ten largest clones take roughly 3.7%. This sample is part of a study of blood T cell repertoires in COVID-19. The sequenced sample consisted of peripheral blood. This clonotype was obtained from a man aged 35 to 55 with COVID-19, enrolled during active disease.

CDR3 DNA sequence: TGTGCCAGCAGCTTGGTAGGAGGACAGAACTATGGCTACACCTTC. Residues: CASSLVGGQNYGYTF. V gene TRBV5-6 combines with J gene TRBJ1-2, with D possibly being TRBD1 (6 bases). The CDR3 spans 15 residues. CDR1 and CDR2 from the germline V gene are SGHDT and YYEEEE. V lost 0 bases, J lost 2 bases, and 11 bases lay in between.